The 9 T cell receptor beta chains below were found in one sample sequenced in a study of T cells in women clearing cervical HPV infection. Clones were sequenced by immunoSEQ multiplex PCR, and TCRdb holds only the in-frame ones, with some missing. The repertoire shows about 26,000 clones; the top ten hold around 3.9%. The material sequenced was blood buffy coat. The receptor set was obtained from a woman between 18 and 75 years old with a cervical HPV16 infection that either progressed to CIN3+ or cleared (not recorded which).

The part of the CDR3 DNA that was read is TGTGCCAGCAAGGGCGGGGGCACAGATACG. Encoded protein: CASKGGGTDT. The full CDR3 sequence reads CASKGGGTDTQYF. The chain is built from TRBV12-3 or TRBV12-4 and TRBJ2-3; D is possibly TRBD2 (6 bases). The sequence runs out 3 residues before the end of the CDR3; the remainder is reconstructed from the germline J gene. V was cut by 7 bases and J by 1 base, with 9 bases left in between. This CDR3 has 13 residues.

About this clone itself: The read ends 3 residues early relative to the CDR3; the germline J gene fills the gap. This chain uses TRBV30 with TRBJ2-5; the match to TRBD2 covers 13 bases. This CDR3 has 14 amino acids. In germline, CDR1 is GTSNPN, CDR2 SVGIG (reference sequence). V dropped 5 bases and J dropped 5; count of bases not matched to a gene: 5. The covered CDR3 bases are TGTGCCTGGGACAGGGGACTAGCGGGGGAGACC. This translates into CAWDRGLAGET. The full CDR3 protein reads CAWDRGLAGETQYF. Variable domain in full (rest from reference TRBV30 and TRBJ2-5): SQTIHQWPATLVQPVGSPLSLECTVEGTSNPNLYWYRQAAGRGLQLLFYSVGIGQISSEVPQNLSASRPQDRQFILSSKKLLLSDSGFYLCAWDRGLAGETQYFGPGTRLLVL.

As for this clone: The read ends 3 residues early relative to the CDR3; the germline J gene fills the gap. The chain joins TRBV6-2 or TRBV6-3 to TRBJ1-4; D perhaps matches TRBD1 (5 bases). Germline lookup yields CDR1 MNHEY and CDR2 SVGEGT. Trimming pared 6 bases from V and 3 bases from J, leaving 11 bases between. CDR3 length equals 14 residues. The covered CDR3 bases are TGTGCCAGCAGCCCGGACAACTCTAATGAAAAA. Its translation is CASSPDNSNEK. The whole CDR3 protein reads CASSPDNSNEKLFF.

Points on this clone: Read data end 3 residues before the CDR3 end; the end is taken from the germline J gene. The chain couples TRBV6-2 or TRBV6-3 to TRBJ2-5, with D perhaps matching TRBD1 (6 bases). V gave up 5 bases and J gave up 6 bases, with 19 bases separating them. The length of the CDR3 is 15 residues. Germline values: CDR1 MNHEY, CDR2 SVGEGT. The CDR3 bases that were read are TGTGCCAGCAGTCCCGCGGACAGTTGGAGTAAGACC. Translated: CASSPADSWSKT. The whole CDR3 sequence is CASSPADSWSKTQYF.

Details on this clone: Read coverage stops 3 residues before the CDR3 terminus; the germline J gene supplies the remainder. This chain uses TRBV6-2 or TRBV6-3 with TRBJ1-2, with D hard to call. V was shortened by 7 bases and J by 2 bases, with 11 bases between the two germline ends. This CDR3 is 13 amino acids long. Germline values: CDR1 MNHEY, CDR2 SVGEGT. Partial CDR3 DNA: TGTGCCAGCAACGACTTTCCGAACTATGGC. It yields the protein CASNDFPNYG. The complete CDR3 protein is CASNDFPNYGYTF.

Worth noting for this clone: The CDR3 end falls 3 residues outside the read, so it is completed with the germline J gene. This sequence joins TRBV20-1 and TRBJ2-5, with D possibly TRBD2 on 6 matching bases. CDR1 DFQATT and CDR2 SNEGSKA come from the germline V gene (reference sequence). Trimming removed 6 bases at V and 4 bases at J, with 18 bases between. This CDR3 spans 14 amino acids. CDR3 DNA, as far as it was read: TGCAGTGCCCACTACCTAGCGAAGCGAGAGACC. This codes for CSAHYLAKRET. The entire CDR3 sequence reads CSAHYLAKRETQYF.

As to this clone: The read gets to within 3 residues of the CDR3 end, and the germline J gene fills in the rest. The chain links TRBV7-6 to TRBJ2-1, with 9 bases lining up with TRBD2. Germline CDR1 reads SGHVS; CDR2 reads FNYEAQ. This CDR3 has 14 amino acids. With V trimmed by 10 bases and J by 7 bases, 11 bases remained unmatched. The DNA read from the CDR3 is TGTGCCACCCGACGGGCGGGGGGGTTAAATGAG. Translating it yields CATRRAGGLNE. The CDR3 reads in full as CATRRAGGLNEQFF.

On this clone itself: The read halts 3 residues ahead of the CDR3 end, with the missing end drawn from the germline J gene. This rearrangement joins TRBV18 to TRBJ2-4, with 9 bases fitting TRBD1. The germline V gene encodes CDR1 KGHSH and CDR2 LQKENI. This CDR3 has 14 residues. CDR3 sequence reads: CASSRGQGIYGQYF. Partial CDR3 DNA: TGTGCCAGCTCGCGCGGACAGGGGATCTATGGT. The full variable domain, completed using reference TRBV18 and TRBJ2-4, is NAGVMQNPRHLVRRRGQEARLRCSPMKGHSHVYWYRQLPEEGLKFMVYLQKENIIDESGMPKERFSAEFPKEGPSILRIQQVVRGDSAAYFCASSRGQGIYGQYFGAGTRLSVL.

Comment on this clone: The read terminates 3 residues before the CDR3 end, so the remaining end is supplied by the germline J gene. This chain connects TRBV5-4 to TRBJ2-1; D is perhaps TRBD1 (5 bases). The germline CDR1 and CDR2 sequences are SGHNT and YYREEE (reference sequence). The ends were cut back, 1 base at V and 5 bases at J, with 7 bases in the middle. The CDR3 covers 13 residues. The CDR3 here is CASSLQGNNEQFF. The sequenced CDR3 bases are TGTGCCAGCAGCTTGCAGGGCAACAATGAG. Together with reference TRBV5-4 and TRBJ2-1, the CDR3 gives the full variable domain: ETGVTQSPTHLIKTRGQQVTLRCSSQSGHNTVSWYQQALGQGPQFIFQYYREEENGRGNFPPRFSGLQFPNYSSELNVNALELDDSALYLCASSLQGNNEQFFGPGTRLTVL.